The T cell receptor (beta chain) under discussion was sequenced for a study of beta chain features in type 1 diabetes. Deletions cut 0 bases from V and 6 bases from J, with 2 bases between. Germline V lookup: CDR1 SGDLS, CDR2 YYNGEE. The CDR3 consists of 11 residues. This clone was seen repeatedly, ten times or more. Distinct nucleotide sequences in the sample also encode this CDR3. The authors reverse transcribed all of the isolated RNA, so sequencing captured expressed TCRB transcripts. The assay was immunoSEQ multiplex PCR, and TCRdb's table has in-frame clones only and misses some. The table shows fewer than 550,000 clones, with roughly 10% occurring only once.

This clonotype was obtained from a woman aged 18-29 years in good health. The V call is TRBV9, the J call TRBJ2-3; D is unresolved. The sequenced material came from naive CD4+ T cells from blood. CDR3 sequence (DNA): TGTGCCAGCAGCGTAGCGGATACGCAGTATTTT. This codes for CASSVADTQYF.